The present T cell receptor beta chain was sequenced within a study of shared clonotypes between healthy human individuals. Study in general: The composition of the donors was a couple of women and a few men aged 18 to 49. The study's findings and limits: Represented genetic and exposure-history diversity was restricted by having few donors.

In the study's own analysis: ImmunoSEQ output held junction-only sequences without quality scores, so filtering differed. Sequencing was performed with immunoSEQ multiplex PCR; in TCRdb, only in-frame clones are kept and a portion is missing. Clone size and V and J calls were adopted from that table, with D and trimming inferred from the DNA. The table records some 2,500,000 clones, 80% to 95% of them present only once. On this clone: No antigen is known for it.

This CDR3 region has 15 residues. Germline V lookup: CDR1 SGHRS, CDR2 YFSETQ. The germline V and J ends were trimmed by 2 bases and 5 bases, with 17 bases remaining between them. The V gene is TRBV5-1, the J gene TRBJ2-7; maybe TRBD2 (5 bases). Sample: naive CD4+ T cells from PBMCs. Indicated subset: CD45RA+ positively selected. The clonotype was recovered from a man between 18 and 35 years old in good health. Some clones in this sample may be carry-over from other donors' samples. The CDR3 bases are TGCGCCAGCAGCTTCTTGGTGAGGGTGGAGGACGAGCAGTACTTC. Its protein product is CASSFLVRVEDEQYF.